This entry features one T cell receptor (beta chain) sequence. The data were obtained in a study of cytomegalovirus exposure and HLA in healthy donors. The primer mix had 60 Vbeta and 13 Jbeta primers. Clones were read by immunoSEQ multiplex PCR, and TCRdb kept only the in-frame ones, dropping some. The sample has over 120,000 clones; about 80% are singletons. Looked up from germline, CDR1 is SGHTA and CDR2 is FQGNSA. The ends were cut back, 5 bases at V and 5 bases at J, with 9 bases in the middle. The CDR3 is made up of 12 amino acids. Sample: PBMCs. The origin of this receptor is a woman aged 55 to 70 in good health and CMV-seropositive. The chain recombines TRBV7-2 with TRBJ2-5, with TRBD2 as a possible D gene (7 bases). The CDR3 reads CASSGGAETQYF. In DNA, the CDR3 is TGTGCCAGCAGCGGGGGGGCGGAGACCCAGTACTTC. The full variable domain, completed using reference TRBV7-2 and TRBJ2-5, is GAGVSQSPSNKVTEKGKDVELRCDPISGHTALYWYRQSLGQGLEFLIYFQGNSAPDKSGLPSDRFSAERTGGSVSTLTIQRTQQEDSAVYLCASSGGAETQYFGPGTRLLVL.